The source of this T cell receptor (beta chain) is a study of T cell repertoires in cytomegalovirus infection. Regarding the study as a whole: Dominating the ex vivo response were HLA-C-restricted CMV-specific TCR beta clonotypes.

One entry per CDR3 protein results from TCRdb running MiXCR on the reads. The data show 100,000 to 150,000 distinct CDR3 sequences, with over 30% seen just once and roughly 58% held by the top ten. In this sample, this clonotype turned up many times. Its matching antigen is unknown. The sample in question was CD8+ T cells from cultured PBMCs, obtained from culture after CMV antigen stimulation. The TCR comes from a human donor in good health (CMV status not recorded). Some clones in this sample may be carry-over from other donors' samples.

CDR3 DNA: TGTGCCAGCAGCTTAACGCTGGGACCGGGGGAGCTGTTTTTT. Residues: CASSLTLGPGELFF. The chain has TRBV7-3 and TRBJ2-2; either TRBD1 or TRBD2 may supply D (5 bases each). Trimming stripped 0 bases from V and 8 bases from J, with 10 bases between. CDR3 length: 14 residues. Per the germline V gene, CDR1 is SGHTA and CDR2 is FQGTGA.